A single sample is the source of the 16 T cell receptor beta chains below, sequenced in a study of blood T cell repertoires in COVID-19. The repertoire was sequenced with immunoSEQ multiplex PCR; TCRdb's copy has only in-frame clones and lacks some. The top ten hold 1.8% of the sample, which has some 330,000 clones, around 92% seen once. Sequencing was done on a sample of peripheral blood. The source is a woman younger than 45 with COVID-19, enrolled during active disease.

The V and J genes are TRBV9 and TRBJ1-3; a weak D match, TRBD1 (6 bases). Looked up from germline, CDR1 is SGDLS and CDR2 is YYNGEE. The CDR3 contains 15 residues. Trimming stripped 5 bases from V and 4 bases from J, with 16 bases between. CDR3 amino acids: CASSGLFRGGNTIYF. The CDR3 nucleotides read TGTGCCAGCAGTGGACTTTTCAGGGGAGGAAACACCATATATTTT. Full variable domain (outside the CDR3, taken from reference TRBV9 and TRBJ1-3): DSGVTQTPKHLITATGQRVTLRCSPRSGDLSVYWYQQSLDQGLQFLIQYYNGEERAKGNILERFSAQQFPDLHSELNLSSLELGDSALYFCASSGLFRGGNTIYFGEGSWLTVV.

The rearrangement uses TRBV6-5 and TRBJ1-4, with D possibly TRBD1 on 6 matching bases. CDR3 length: 15 residues. V lost 5 bases, J lost 3 bases, and 13 bases lay in between. Germline CDR1 is MNHEY and CDR2 is SVGAGI. CDR3 sequence reads: CASSQYRVPNEKLFF. The CDR3 nucleotides are TGTGCCAGCAGTCAATACAGGGTACCTAATGAAAAACTGTTTTTT.

The chain joins TRBV5-1 to TRBJ2-2; D call uncertain. The V and J ends lost 1 base and 6 bases respectively, with 7 bases between them. Germline-derived CDR1 and CDR2 are SGHRS and YFSETQ. This CDR3 has 13 residues. CDR3: CASSLYFPGELFF. The CDR3 DNA reads as TGCGCCAGCAGCTTGTATTTCCCCGGGGAGCTGTTTTTT.

The chain couples TRBV6-1 to TRBJ1-6; D is perhaps TRBD1 (5 bases). The germline V gene encodes CDR1 MNHNS and CDR2 SASEGT. Trimming took 2 bases from V and 7 from J, leaving 12 bases between them. The CDR3 covers 15 residues. CDR3 protein: CASSERGMWNSPLHF. Written as DNA, the CDR3 is TGTGCCAGCAGTGAACGGGGGATGTGGAATTCACCCCTCCACTTT.

This rearrangement joins TRBV19 to TRBJ2-5; 7 bases match TRBD2. The germline CDR1 and CDR2 sequences are LNHDA and SQIVND (reference sequence). Trimming at V came to 7 bases and at J to 3 bases, leaving 5 bases not matched to a gene. The CDR3 extends over 13 amino acids. In DNA form, the CDR3 reads TGTGCCAGTAAAAGGAGCGGGAAAGAGACCCAGTACTTC. Residues: CASKRSGKETQYF. Looking up the rest from reference TRBV19 and TRBJ2-5 gives the full variable domain: DGGITQSPKYLFRKEGQNVTLSCEQNLNHDAMYWYRQDPGQGLRLIYYSQIVNDFQKGDIAEGYSVSREKKESFPLTVTSAQKNPTAFYLCASKRSGKETQYFGPGTRLLVL.

The J gene is TRBJ2-1, the V gene TRBV9, with 10 bases matching TRBD2. J lost 5 bases, V lost 0 bases, and 5 bases had no gene match. The CDR3 runs to 16 residues. Germline CDR1 SGDLS, CDR2 YYNGEE. The CDR3 nucleotides are TGTGCCAGCAGCGTAGGGCTAGCGGGGGCCGACAATGAGCAGTTCTTC. Translated: CASSVGLAGADNEQFF.

The rearrangement uses TRBV6-2 or TRBV6-3 and TRBJ2-6, with D hard to call. Trimming left V 4 bases short and J 0 bases short, with 7 bases between. There are 15 residues in the CDR3. Germline V gene lookup returns CDR1 MNHEY and CDR2 SVGEGT. This CDR3 reads CASSSMFSGANVLTF. In nucleotides, the CDR3 is TGTGCCAGCAGTTCTATGTTCTCTGGGGCCAACGTCCTGACTTTC.

The genes are TRBV4-1 and TRBJ1-2; D gene ambiguous. Looked up from germline, CDR1 is MGHRA and CDR2 is YSYEKL. Trimming took 0 bases from V and 5 from J, leaving 13 bases between them. The CDR3 has 15 amino acids. The CDR3 loop is CASSQDSRGLYGYTF. In DNA form, the CDR3 reads TGCGCCAGCAGCCAAGATTCTCGGGGTCTTTATGGCTACACCTTC.

This clone came up once. The chain is built from TRBV6-5 and TRBJ1-3; D is possibly TRBD1 (6 bases). This CDR3 is 14 amino acids long. Looked up from germline, CDR1 is MNHEY and CDR2 is SVGAGI. The germline V and J ends were trimmed by 2 bases and 3 bases, with 8 bases remaining between them. DNA for the CDR3: TGTGCCAGCAGTTACCTGACAGGTGGAAACACCATATATTTT. Its protein product is CASSYLTGGNTIYF.

The CDR3 DNA follows: TGTGCCAGTAGTATTTATTTGTCGGGACAGGGTGGCGATGGCTACACCTTC. Its translation is CASSIYLSGQGGDGYTF. This sequence joins TRBV19 and TRBJ1-2; 9 bases align to TRBD1. The ends lost 3 bases at V and 6 bases at J; junction bases unmatched: 14. Per germline, CDR1 LNHDA and CDR2 SQIVND (reference sequence). The CDR3 length is 17 residues.

V and J are TRBV11-3 and TRBJ2-2; 7 bases map to TRBD2. The V gene end was trimmed by 1 base and the J gene end by 3 bases; junction bases not matched to a gene: 11. Germline loops: CDR1 SGHNT, CDR2 YENEEA. CDR3 length equals 18 residues. In DNA form, the CDR3 reads TGTGCCAGCAGCTTAGGTGCAGGACGGGGGGATGACACCGGGGAGCTGTTTTTT. Its protein product is CASSLGAGRGDDTGELFF.

This chain links TRBV2 with TRBJ2-7, with 8 bases identical to TRBD2. Germline lookup yields CDR1 SNHLY and CDR2 FYNNEI. The J segment lost 3 bases and the V segment lost 0 bases, leaving 7 bases of the junction unmatched. This CDR3 region has 16 residues. For the CDR3, the DNA is TGTGCCAGCAGTGAAGCGCTTTCGGGAGGGGGCTACGAGCAGTACTTC. Protein product: CASSEALSGGGYEQYF.

This clone was found once. The V and J genes are TRBV21-1 and TRBJ2-7; whether TRBD1, the table's D call, matches the DNA was not checked. TRBV21-1 has pseudogene status. This CDR3 has 13 amino acids. CDR3 bases: TGTGCCAACCATCAGGGGGACCCCTACGAGCAGTACGTC. This translates into CANHQGDPYEQYV.

The chain is built from TRBV2 and TRBJ1-2; TRBD1 matches at 9 bases. The V gene's germline CDR1 is SNHLY and CDR2 FYNNEI. The J segment lost 2 bases and the V segment lost 6 bases, leaving 7 bases of the junction unmatched. The CDR3 extends over 15 amino acids. DNA of the CDR3: TGTGCCAGCAGCCGGGGACAGGGAACAAACTATGGCTACACCTTC. It translates to CASSRGQGTNYGYTF. Full variable domain (outside the CDR3, taken from reference TRBV2 and TRBJ1-2): EPEVTQTPSHQVTQMGQEVILRCVPISNHLYFYWYRQILGQKVEFLVSFYNNEISEKSEIFDDQFSVERPDGSNFTLKIRSTKLEDSAMYFCASSRGQGTNYGYTFGSGTRLTVV.

The V call is TRBV7-9, the J call TRBJ2-3, with unresolved D. The V end lost 1 base, the J end lost 3 bases, and 14 bases lay between the germline ends. The CDR3 is 16 residues long. Looked up from germline, CDR1 is SEHNR and CDR2 is FQNEAQ (reference sequence). CDR3 nucleotides: TGTGCCAGCAGCTTAGACGGCGGCAGTCCGACAGATACGCAGTATTTT. Encoded protein: CASSLDGGSPTDTQYF.

The J gene is TRBJ2-7, the V gene TRBV5-1; D not certain. Germline loops: CDR1 SGHRS, CDR2 YFSETQ. Trimming took off 0 bases at V and 4 bases at J, with 17 bases between the two ends. This CDR3 is 16 amino acids long. CDR3 nucleotide sequence: TGCGCCAGCAGCTTGGATGAGGTTAGTAGGCGTTACGAGCAGTACTTC. It is translated as CASSLDEVSRRYEQYF. Combining the CDR3 with reference TRBV5-1 and TRBJ2-7 gives the whole variable domain KAGVTQTPRYLIKTRGQQVTLSCSPISGHRSVSWYQQTPGQGLQFLFEYFSETQRNKGNFPGRFSGRQFSNSRSEMNVSTLELGDSALYLCASSLDEVSRRYEQYFGPGTRLTVT.